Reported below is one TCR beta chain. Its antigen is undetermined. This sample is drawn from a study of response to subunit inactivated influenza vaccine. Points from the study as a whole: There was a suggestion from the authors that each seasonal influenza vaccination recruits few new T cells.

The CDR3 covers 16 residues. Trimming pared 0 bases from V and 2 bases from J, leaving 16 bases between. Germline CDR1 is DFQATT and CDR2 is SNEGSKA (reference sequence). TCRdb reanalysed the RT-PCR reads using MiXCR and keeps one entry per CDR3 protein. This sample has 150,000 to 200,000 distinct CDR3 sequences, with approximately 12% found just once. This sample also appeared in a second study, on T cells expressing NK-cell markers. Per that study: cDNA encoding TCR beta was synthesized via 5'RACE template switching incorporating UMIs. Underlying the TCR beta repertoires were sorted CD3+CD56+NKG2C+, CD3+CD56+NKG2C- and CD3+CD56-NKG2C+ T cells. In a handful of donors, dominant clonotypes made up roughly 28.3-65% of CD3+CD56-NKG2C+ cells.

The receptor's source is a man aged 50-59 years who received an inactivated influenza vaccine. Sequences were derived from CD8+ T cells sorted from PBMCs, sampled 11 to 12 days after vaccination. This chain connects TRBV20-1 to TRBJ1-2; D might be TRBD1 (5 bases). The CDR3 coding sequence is TGCAGTGCTAGAGATCCCCACAGGACCTTAAACTATGGCTACACCTTC. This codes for CSARDPHRTLNYGYTF.